Listed here are 30 T cell receptor beta chains from one sample, sequenced in a study of patients and donors after allogeneic stem cell transplantation. TCRdb recomputed calls from the RT-PCR reads with MiXCR, one row per CDR3 protein. The data show roughly 230,000 distinct CDR3 sequences, about 14% seen once. The sequencing input was blood, either unsorted or a sorted T cell fraction (not recorded which). These receptors were taken from a human donor who was either an allogeneic HSCT recipient or a stem cell or donor lymphocyte infusion donor (not recorded which). It is not recorded whose cells these are; they may come from a transplant donor.

The chain carries TRBV6-4 and TRBJ2-1; 14 bases are a match to TRBD2. Losses at the gene ends were 2 bases for V and 6 bases for J; bases not matched to a gene: 0. Germline V gives CDR1 MRHNA, CDR2 SNTAGT. The CDR3 covers 15 residues. The CDR3 protein is CASSDGLAGGNEQFF. The CDR3, as DNA: TGTGCCAGCAGTGACGGACTAGCGGGAGGCAATGAGCAGTTCTTC.

This chain uses TRBV9 with TRBJ2-7; D not certain. Trimming shortened V by 4 bases and J by 4 bases, and 12 bases separated the two germline ends. The germline V gene encodes CDR1 SGDLS and CDR2 YYNGEE. This CDR3 has 13 residues. The chain's CDR3 is CASSRTPAYEQYF. The DNA for the CDR3 is TGTGCCAGCAGCCGAACACCCGCATACGAGCAGTACTTC.

This clonotype has at least ten counts. The V and J genes are TRBV5-1 and TRBJ2-1; D ambiguous. CDR1 is SGHRS and CDR2 is YFSETQ in the germline V gene. This CDR3 is 13 amino acids long. V was trimmed by 7 bases and J by 3 bases, leaving 11 bases between them. CDR3 residues: CASSQEIYNEQFF. CDR3 DNA: TGCGCCAGCTCCCAGGAGATCTACAATGAGCAGTTCTTC.

CDR3 nucleotides: TGTGCCAGCTCACCTTGGGACAGGGTGGGGCCTGAAGCTTTCTTT. Translated: CASSPWDRVGPEAFF. The rearrangement links TRBV18 to TRBJ1-1; 9 nucleotides agree with TRBD1. The V gene's germline CDR1 is KGHSH and CDR2 LQKENI. The V segment lost 3 bases and the J segment 6 bases; nucleotides outside the gene matches: 8. There are 15 residues in the CDR3. The full variable domain, its missing parts supplied by reference TRBV18 and TRBJ1-1, is NAGVMQNPRHLVRRRGQEARLRCSPMKGHSHVYWYRQLPEEGLKFMVYLQKENIIDESGMPKERFSAEFPKEGPSILRIQQVVRGDSAAYFCASSPWDRVGPEAFFGQGTRLTVV.

The chain joins TRBV18 to TRBJ1-5; 9 bases align to TRBD1. Per the germline V gene, CDR1 is KGHSH and CDR2 is LQKENI. The CDR3 extends over 16 amino acids. V gave up 2 bases and J gave up 6 bases; unmatched junction bases: 8. CDR3 loop: CASSPKDRGEGQPQHF. DNA of the CDR3: TGTGCCAGCTCACCAAAGGACAGGGGAGAAGGTCAGCCCCAGCATTTT.

This chain joins TRBV7-9 and TRBJ2-5; 10 positions match TRBD2. Germline V gives CDR1 SEHNR, CDR2 FQNEAQ (reference sequence). This CDR3 is built from 16 residues. J lost 2 bases, V lost 5 bases, and 8 bases had no gene match. In nucleotides, the CDR3 is TGTGCCAGCAGCCAGAAAAGCGGGGGGGAGCAAGAGACCCAGTACTTC. It specifies CASSQKSGGEQETQYF.

This sequence joins TRBV7-9 and TRBJ1-1; TRBD1 agrees at 7 bases. J was trimmed by 0 bases and V by 5 bases; bases with no gene match: 9. CDR3 length: 16 residues. Germline values: CDR1 SEHNR, CDR2 FQNEAQ (reference sequence). CDR3 residues: CASSPGQTKMNTEAFF. CDR3 coding DNA: TGTGCCAGCAGCCCGGGACAGACTAAAATGAACACTGAAGCTTTCTTT. Based on the CDR3 plus reference TRBV7-9 and TRBJ1-1, the full variable domain is DTGVSQNPRHKITKRGQNVTFRCDPISEHNRLYWYRQTLGQGPEFLTYFQNEAQLEKSRLLSDRFSAERPKGSFSTLEIQRTEQGDSAMYLCASSPGQTKMNTEAFFGQGTRLTVV.

The table lists this clonotype with a few counts. V gene TRBV30 combines with J gene TRBJ1-1; D perhaps matches TRBD1 (5 bases). The CDR3 extends over 14 amino acids. Germline V gene data show CDR1 as GTSNPN and CDR2 as SVGIG (reference sequence). The ends were cut back, 6 bases at V and 1 base at J, with 15 bases in the middle. The CDR3 sequence is CACYLTQGNTEAFF. The CDR3 DNA reads as TGTGCCTGTTATCTAACCCAGGGGAACACTGAAGCTTTCTTT.

The rearrangement joins TRBV27 to TRBJ2-7; D perhaps matches TRBD2 (6 bases). The germline V gene encodes CDR1 MNHEY and CDR2 SMNVEV (reference sequence). The CDR3 runs 14 residues. Trimming removed 7 bases from V and 0 bases from J, with 13 bases in between. DNA for the CDR3: TGTGCCAGCATGTGGCGGGAAACCTCCTACGAGCAGTACTTC. It is translated as CASMWRETSYEQYF.

This clonotype was detected only a few times. The chain uses TRBV20-1 and TRBJ2-5; D gene uncertain. This CDR3 comprises 14 residues. Germline CDR1 DFQATT, CDR2 SNEGSKA (reference sequence). The V gene lost 3 bases and the J gene lost 2 bases, with 13 bases spanning the gap. In nucleotides, the CDR3 is TGCAGTGCTAGGTCGGCCAACCAACAAGAGACCCAGTACTTC. This gives the protein CSARSANQQETQYF.

This clonotype occurred a few times. The genes are TRBV3-1 and TRBJ2-6; no clear D. This CDR3 has 14 amino acids. Per the germline V gene, CDR1 is LGHDT and CDR2 is YNNKEL (reference sequence). The germline V and J ends were trimmed by 8 bases and 0 bases, with 8 bases remaining between them. CDR3 DNA sequence: TGTGCCAGCGAGAAGAGCTCTGGGGCCAACGTCCTGACTTTC. Translated: CASEKSSGANVLTF.

This clonotype was seen repeatedly, ten times or more. This chain joins TRBV5-1 and TRBJ1-1; D not certain. This CDR3 has 14 amino acids. The germline CDR1 and CDR2 sequences are SGHRS and YFSETQ. Trimming pared 2 bases from V and 4 bases from J, leaving 12 bases between. The CDR3 region is CASSFRLRSTEAFF. In nucleotides, the CDR3 is TGCGCCAGCAGCTTTAGGCTTCGGTCCACTGAAGCTTTCTTT. The variable domain in full, completed from reference TRBV5-1 and TRBJ1-1, reads KAGVTQTPRYLIKTRGQQVTLSCSPISGHRSVSWYQQTPGQGLQFLFEYFSETQRNKGNFPGRFSGRQFSNSRSEMNVSTLELGDSALYLCASSFRLRSTEAFFGQGTRLTVV.

In its sample, this clonotype was seen a few times. The chain joins TRBV5-5 to TRBJ2-3; TRBD2 agrees at 12 bases. The CDR3 sequence is 16 residues long. Germline loops: CDR1 SGHKS, CDR2 YYEKEE (reference sequence). V gave up 4 bases and J gave up 2 bases; unmatched junction bases: 5. CDR3 bases: TGTGCCAGCAGCCCCAGACTAGCGGGGGACACAGATACGCAGTATTTT. Residues: CASSPRLAGDTDTQYF.

The V and J genes are TRBV12-3 or TRBV12-4 and TRBJ2-7, with 7 bases identical to TRBD2. The V segment lost 6 bases and the J segment 0 bases; nucleotides outside the gene matches: 5. This CDR3 comprises 14 residues. Here the CDR3 reads CASRSAGNSYEQYF. The CDR3 coding sequence is TGTGCCAGCAGATCAGCGGGAAACTCCTACGAGCAGTACTTC.

The chain carries TRBV20-1 and TRBJ2-5; tentatively, D is TRBD2 (7 bases). CDR1 and CDR2 (germline): DFQATT, SNEGSKA (reference sequence). The CDR3 contains 15 residues. V lost 8 bases and J lost 1, with 20 bases in between. The CDR3 spells CSTTPKGGTQETQYF. The CDR3 coding sequence is TGCAGTACCACCCCCAAGGGGGGGACCCAAGAGACCCAGTACTTC.

This clonotype was observed at least ten times. The chain joins TRBV20-1 to TRBJ1-1; a possible D gene is TRBD1 (6 bases). Per the germline V gene, CDR1 is DFQATT and CDR2 is SNEGSKA (reference sequence). V was trimmed by 0 bases and J by 4 bases, leaving 12 bases between them. CDR3 size: 14 residues. As DNA, the CDR3 is TGCAGTGCTAGAGATCTCCAGGGGAGCACTGAAGCTTTCTTT. This gives the protein CSARDLQGSTEAFF.

The table lists this clonotype with a few counts. This chain uses TRBV20-1 with TRBJ2-1, with D possibly TRBD2 on 6 matching bases. V was shortened by 0 bases and J by 3 bases, with 18 bases between the two germline ends. The CDR3 totals 17 residues. Germline V CDR1 and CDR2: DFQATT, SNEGSKA (reference sequence). The CDR3 sequence is CSARDPFGGAGYNEQFF. CDR3 DNA: TGCAGTGCTAGAGATCCTTTCGGGGGAGCGGGCTACAATGAGCAGTTCTTC.

The gene calls are TRBV20-1 and TRBJ2-5, with 10 bases lining up with TRBD2. CDR1 is DFQATT and CDR2 is SNEGSKA in the germline V gene (reference sequence). Germline trimming cut 5 bases from V and 5 bases from J; bases unmatched to any gene: 14. CDR3 length: 16 residues. The chain's CDR3 is CSADSAASGRGETQYF. CDR3 DNA: TGCAGTGCTGACTCGGCGGCTAGCGGGAGAGGGGAGACCCAGTACTTC.

V usage is TRBV5-4 and J usage is TRBJ2-1; no firm D call. V lost 3 bases and J 3 bases, leaving 7 bases between the germline ends. The CDR3 covers 13 residues. The V gene's germline CDR1 is SGHNT and CDR2 YYREEE (reference sequence). The DNA for the CDR3 is TGTGCCAGCAGCTATCACCTCTACAATGAGCAGTTCTTC. Residues: CASSYHLYNEQFF.

This chain links TRBV5-1 with TRBJ2-7; D is unresolved. V lost 2 bases and J lost 3, with 12 bases in between. This CDR3 is 14 amino acids long. From germline, CDR1 is SGHRS and CDR2 YFSETQ. CDR3 residues: CASSFSPRGYEQYF. As DNA, the CDR3 is TGCGCCAGCAGCTTTTCCCCCCGCGGCTACGAGCAGTACTTC.

This clonotype was seen more than once but under ten times. The chain carries TRBV2 and TRBJ2-2; tentatively, D is TRBD1 (5 bases). Germline V CDR1 and CDR2: SNHLY, FYNNEI. V dropped 2 bases and J dropped 7 bases, with 17 bases sitting between them. This CDR3 has 16 residues. The CDR3 DNA follows: TGTGCCAGCAGTGAACAGGGATCGCGAATGCACGGGGAGCTGTTTTTT. This sequence encodes CASSEQGSRMHGELFF.

On this clonotype itself: Germline and junction disagree at one end, which may indicate a read error. The V and J genes are TRBV5-1 and TRBJ2-7; possible D gene TRBD2, 6 bases. From germline, CDR1 is SGHRS and CDR2 YFSETQ. The CDR3 spans 14 residues. CDR3 nucleotide sequence: TGTGCCAGCAGCCGGGGGTGGGAAAGAGACGAGCAGTACTTC. This encodes CASSRGWERDEQYF.

The V call is TRBV4-1, the J call TRBJ2-3; 16 positions agree with TRBD2. This CDR3 is 19 amino acids long. Germline CDR1 reads MGHRA; CDR2 reads YSYEKL. V lost 2 bases and J lost 5; bases outside the gene matches: 10. CDR3 residues: CASSQIGTSGRAWKDTQYF. The CDR3 DNA reads TGCGCCAGCAGCCAAATTGGGACTAGCGGGAGGGCATGGAAAGATACGCAGTATTTT.

The chain has TRBV7-9 and TRBJ1-5; tentatively, D is TRBD1 (5 bases). Germline CDR1 and CDR2: SEHNR and FQNEAQ (reference sequence). This CDR3 has 13 residues. V was shortened by 3 bases and J by 5 bases, with 8 bases between the two germline ends. CDR3 region: CASSFQGYQPQHF. DNA of the CDR3: TGTGCCAGCAGCTTCCAGGGTTATCAGCCCCAGCATTTT.

This clonotype was detected ten times or more. The genes are TRBV25-1 and TRBJ1-2; no reliable D call. The CDR3 totals 13 residues. Germline loops: CDR1 MGHDK, CDR2 SYGVNS. With 4 bases removed from V and 4 bases from J, the gap between germline ends came to 10 bases. The CDR3 spells CASSGGGVYGYTF. In DNA form, the CDR3 reads TGTGCCAGCAGTGGCGGCGGCGTCTATGGCTACACCTTC.

For this clonotype: A much larger clone lies one base from this, so it may be a read error. The V and J genes are TRBV5-1 and TRBJ2-1; D may be TRBD2 (6 bases). Between the trimmed V and J ends, which lost 4 bases and 2 bases, there was a span of 16 bases. This CDR3 comprises 16 residues. Germline V gene sequence: CDR1 SGHRS, CDR2 YFSETQ. CDR3 region: CASSPGGLATYNEQFF. In nucleotides, the CDR3 is TGCGCCAGCAGCCCCGGAGGCCTAGCGACCTACAATGAGCAGTTCTTC.

The chain carries TRBV12-3 or TRBV12-4 and TRBJ2-3, with 14 bases that match TRBD2. V lost 6 bases and J lost 2; bases outside the gene matches: 4. This CDR3 comprises 16 residues. CDR3 sequence (DNA): TGTGCCAGCAGCCGGACTAGCGGGGGGAACACAGATACGCAGTATTTT. It specifies CASSRTSGGNTDTQYF.

The table lists this clonotype with a few counts. The chain combines TRBV10-3 with TRBJ2-7; D unresolved. Trimming removed 3 bases from V and 2 bases from J, with 14 bases in between. This CDR3 is 15 amino acids long. Germline V gene lookup returns CDR1 ENHRY and CDR2 SYGVKD. The CDR3 sequence is CAISEWSLDPYEQYF. CDR3 in DNA: TGTGCCATCAGTGAATGGTCGTTGGACCCCTACGAGCAGTACTTC.

This clonotype turned up a few times. The chain joins TRBV18 to TRBJ2-7; D is unclear. V was trimmed by 2 bases and J by 6 bases, leaving 8 bases between them. The germline gives CDR1 KGHSH, CDR2 LQKENI. The CDR3 length is 12 residues. CDR3 in amino acids: CASSPWAVEQYF. The CDR3 DNA reads as TGTGCCAGCTCACCATGGGCAGTCGAGCAGTACTTC. Looking up the rest from reference TRBV18 and TRBJ2-7 gives the full variable domain: NAGVMQNPRHLVRRRGQEARLRCSPMKGHSHVYWYRQLPEEGLKFMVYLQKENIIDESGMPKERFSAEFPKEGPSILRIQQVVRGDSAAYFCASSPWAVEQYFGPGTRLTVT.

This clonotype was counted many times. The DNA for the CDR3 is TGTGCCAGCAGTTCAGGGGGTTTCACCGGGGAGCTGTTTTTT. Its translation: CASSSGGFTGELFF. The chain joins TRBV6-2 or TRBV6-3 to TRBJ2-2; TRBD1 matches at 7 bases. Per germline, CDR1 MNHEY and CDR2 SVGEGT. This CDR3 region has 14 residues. V trimming: 4 bases; J trimming: 4 bases; junction bases outside the gene matches: 3.